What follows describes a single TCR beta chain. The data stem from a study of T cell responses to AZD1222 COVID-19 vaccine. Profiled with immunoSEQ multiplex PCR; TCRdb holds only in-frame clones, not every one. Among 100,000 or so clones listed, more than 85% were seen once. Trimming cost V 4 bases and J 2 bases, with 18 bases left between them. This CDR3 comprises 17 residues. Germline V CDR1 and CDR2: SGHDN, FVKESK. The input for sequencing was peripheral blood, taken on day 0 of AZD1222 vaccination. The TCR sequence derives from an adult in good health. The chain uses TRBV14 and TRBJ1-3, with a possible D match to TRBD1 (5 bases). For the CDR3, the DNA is TGTGCCAGCAGCCGATTATCCGGGGGAACTACTGGAAACACCATATATTTT. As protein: CASSRLSGGTTGNTIYF.